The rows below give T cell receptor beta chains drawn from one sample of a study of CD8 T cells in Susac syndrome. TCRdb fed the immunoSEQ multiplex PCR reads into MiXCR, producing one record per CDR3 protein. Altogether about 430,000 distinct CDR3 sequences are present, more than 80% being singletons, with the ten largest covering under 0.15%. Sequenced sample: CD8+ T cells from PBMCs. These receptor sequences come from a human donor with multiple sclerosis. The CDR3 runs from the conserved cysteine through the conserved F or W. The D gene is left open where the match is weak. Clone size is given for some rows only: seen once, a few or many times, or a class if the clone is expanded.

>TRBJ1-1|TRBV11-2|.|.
CASSPYTGTEAFF
TGTGCCAGCAGTCCTTATACGGGAACTGAAGCTTTCTTT
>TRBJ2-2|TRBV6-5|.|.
CASSYSGHGANTGELFF
TGTGCCAGCAGTTACTCGGGCCACGGCGCGAACACCGGGGAGCTGTTTTTT
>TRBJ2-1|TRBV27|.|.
CASSPLSTYNEQFF
TGTGCCAGCAGTCCACTTTCCACCTACAATGAGCAGTTCTTC
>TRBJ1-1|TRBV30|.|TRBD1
CAWSVSTGDTEAFF
TGTGCCTGGAGTGTAAGTACAGGGGACACTGAAGCTTTCTTT
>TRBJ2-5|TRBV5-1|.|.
CASRPLVGTQYF
TGCGCCAGCCGCCCCCTAGTAGGGACCCAGTACTTC
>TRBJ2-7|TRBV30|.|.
CAWAFGRDEQYF
TGTGCCTGGGCCTTTGGCCGGGACGAGCAGTACTTC
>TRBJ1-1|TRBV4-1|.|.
CASSQENRASAEAFF
TGCGCCAGCAGCCAAGAAAACAGGGCGAGCGCTGAAGCTTTCTTT
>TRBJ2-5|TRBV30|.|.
CAWATETQYF
TGTGCCTGGGCGACAGAGACCCAGTACTTC
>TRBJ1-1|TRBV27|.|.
CASSLWAGSSVTEAFF
TGTGCCAGCAGTTTATGGGCAGGGAGCTCGGTCACTGAAGCTTTCTTT
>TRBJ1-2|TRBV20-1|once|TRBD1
CRARRATGADYYGYTF
TGCAGGGCTAGACGAGCGACAGGGGCTGACTACTATGGCTACACCTTC
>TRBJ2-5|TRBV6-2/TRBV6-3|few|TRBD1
CASSYSWDRILKQEETQYF
TGTGCCAGCAGTTACTCTTGGGACAGAATCCTGAAGCAGGAAGAGACCCAGTACTTC
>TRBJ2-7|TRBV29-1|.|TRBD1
CSVSGTESYEQYF
TGCAGCGTCTCCGGGACAGAAAGCTACGAGCAGTACTTC
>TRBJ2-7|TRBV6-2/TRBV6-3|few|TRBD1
CASSSRTGGFYEQYF
TGTGCCAGCAGTTCCAGGACAGGGGGCTTCTACGAGCAGTACTTC
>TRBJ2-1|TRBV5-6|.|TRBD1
CASSLAAGRGIYNEQFF
TGTGCCAGCAGCTTGGCCGCGGGCAGGGGGATCTACAATGAGCAGTTCTTC
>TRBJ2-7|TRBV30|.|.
CAWSIAHEQYF
TGTGCCTGGAGTATTGCCCACGAGCAGTACTTC
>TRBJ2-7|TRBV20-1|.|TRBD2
CSAPKPLAGAASYEQYF
TGCAGTGCCCCGAAACCGCTAGCGGGGGCCGCCTCCTACGAGCAGTACTTC
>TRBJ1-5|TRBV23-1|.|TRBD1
CASSQSGFFGQGRQPQHF
TGCGCCAGCAGTCAATCGGGGTTTTTTGGACAGGGTCGTCAGCCCCAGCATTTT
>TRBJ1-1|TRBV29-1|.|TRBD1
CSVFGRDRVNTEAFF
TGCAGCGTTTTCGGGAGGGACAGGGTAAACACTGAAGCTTTCTTT
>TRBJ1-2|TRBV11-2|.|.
CASSLVRGSRFGEGYTF
.
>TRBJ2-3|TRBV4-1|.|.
CASSRMEGADTQYF
TGCGCCAGCAGCCGGATGGAGGGTGCAGATACGCAGTATTTT
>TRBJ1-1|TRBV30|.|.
CAWSQQGGSTEAFF
TGTGCCTGGAGTCAACAGGGCGGCAGCACTGAAGCTTTCTTT
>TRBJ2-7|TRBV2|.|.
CASSDMASSYEQYF
TGTGCCAGCAGTGATATGGCGAGCTCCTACGAGCAGTACTTC
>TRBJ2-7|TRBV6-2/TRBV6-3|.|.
CASGLNGRLYEQYF
TGTGCCAGCGGACTAAACGGACGGCTTTACGAGCAGTACTTC
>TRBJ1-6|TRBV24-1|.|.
CATRSDRFFSPLHF
TGTGCCACCAGGTCGGACAGATTTTTTTCACCCCTCCACTTT
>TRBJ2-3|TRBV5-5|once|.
CASSPSGTLAVKDTQYF
TGTGCCAGCAGCCCGAGCGGGACACTTGCTGTTAAGGATACGCAGTATTTT
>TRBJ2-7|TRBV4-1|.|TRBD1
CASSQDPGTGTYEQYF
TGCGCCAGCAGCCAAGATCCAGGGACAGGGACCTACGAGCAGTACTTC
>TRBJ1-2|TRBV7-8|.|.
CASSLSPDNYGYTF
TGTGCCAGCAGCTTAAGCCCTGATAACTATGGCTACACCTTC
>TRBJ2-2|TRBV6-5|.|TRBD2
CASSYPTSGRFGANTGELFF
TGTGCCAGCAGTTACCCGACTAGCGGGAGATTTGGGGCGAACACCGGGGAGCTGTTTTTT
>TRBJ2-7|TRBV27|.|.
CASSPRGFSSYEQYF
TGTGCCAGCAGCCCCCGAGGATTTAGCTCCTACGAGCAGTACTTC
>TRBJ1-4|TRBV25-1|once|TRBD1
CASRETGWMGKLFF
TGTGCCAGCAGGGAGACAGGGTGGATGGGGAAACTGTTTTTT
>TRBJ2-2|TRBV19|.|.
CASSTSFWASNTGELFF
TGTGCCAGTAGTACGTCGTTTTGGGCGTCGAACACCGGGGAGCTGTTTTTT
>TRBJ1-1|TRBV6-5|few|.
CASSKGPVNTEAFF
TGTGCCAGCAGTAAGGGACCGGTGAACACTGAAGCTTTCTTT
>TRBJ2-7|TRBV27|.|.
CASSSVASSYEQYF
TGTGCCAGCAGTTCCGTTGCCAGCTCCTACGAGCAGTACTTC
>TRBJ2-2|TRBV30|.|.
CVTTANTGELFF
TGTGTTACGACAGCGAACACCGGGGAGCTGTTTTTT
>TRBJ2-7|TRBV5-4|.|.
CASSPLGSPGEQYF
TGTGCCAGCAGCCCACTGGGGAGCCCGGGGGAGCAGTACTTC
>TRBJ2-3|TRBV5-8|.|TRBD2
CASRLAGGPADTQYF
TGTGCCAGCAGACTAGCGGGGGGCCCCGCAGATACGCAGTATTTT